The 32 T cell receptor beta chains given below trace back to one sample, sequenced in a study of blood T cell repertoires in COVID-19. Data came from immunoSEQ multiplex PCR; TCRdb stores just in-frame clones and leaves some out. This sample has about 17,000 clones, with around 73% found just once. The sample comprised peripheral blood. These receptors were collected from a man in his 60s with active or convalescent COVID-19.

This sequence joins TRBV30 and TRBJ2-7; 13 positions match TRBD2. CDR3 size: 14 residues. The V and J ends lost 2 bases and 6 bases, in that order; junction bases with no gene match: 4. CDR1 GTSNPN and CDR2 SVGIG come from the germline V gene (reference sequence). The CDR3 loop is CAWSKGLAGVEQYF. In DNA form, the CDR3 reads TGTGCCTGGAGTAAAGGACTAGCGGGAGTCGAGCAGTACTTC.

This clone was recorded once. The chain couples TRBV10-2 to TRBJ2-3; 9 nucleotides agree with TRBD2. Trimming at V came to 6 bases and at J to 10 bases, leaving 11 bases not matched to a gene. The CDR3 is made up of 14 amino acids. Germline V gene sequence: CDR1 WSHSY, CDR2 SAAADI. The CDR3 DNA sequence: TGCGCCAGCAGGGAGCCGGGACTAGCATCCGCGCAGTATTTT. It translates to CASREPGLASAQYF.

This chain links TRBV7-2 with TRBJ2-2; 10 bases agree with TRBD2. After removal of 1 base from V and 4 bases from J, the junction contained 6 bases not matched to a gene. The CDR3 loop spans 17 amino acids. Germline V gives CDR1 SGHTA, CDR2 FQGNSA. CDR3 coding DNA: TGTGCCAGCAGCTTAGGAGCTAGCGGGAGCATCACCGGGGAGCTGTTTTTT. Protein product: CASSLGASGSITGELFF.

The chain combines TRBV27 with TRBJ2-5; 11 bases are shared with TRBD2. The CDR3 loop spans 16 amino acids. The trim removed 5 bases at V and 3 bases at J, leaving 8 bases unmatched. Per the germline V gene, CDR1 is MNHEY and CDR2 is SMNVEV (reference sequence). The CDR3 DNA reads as TGTGCCAGCAGTATTGGGTCGGGACTAGCGGAAGAGACCCAGTACTTC. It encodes CASSIGSGLAEETQYF.

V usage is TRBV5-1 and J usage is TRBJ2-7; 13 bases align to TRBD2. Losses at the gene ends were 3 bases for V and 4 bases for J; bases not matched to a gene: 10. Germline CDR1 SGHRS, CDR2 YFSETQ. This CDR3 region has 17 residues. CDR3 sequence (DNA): TGCGCCAGCAGCTCACCTACTAGCGGGAGGGCCGGGTACGAGCAGTACTTC. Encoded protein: CASSSPTSGRAGYEQYF.

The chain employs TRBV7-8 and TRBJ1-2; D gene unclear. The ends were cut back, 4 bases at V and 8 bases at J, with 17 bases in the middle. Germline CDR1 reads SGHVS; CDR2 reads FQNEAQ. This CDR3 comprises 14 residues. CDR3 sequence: CASSSRGHDLGYTF. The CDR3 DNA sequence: TGTGCCAGCAGCTCTCGAGGGCACGACCTCGGCTACACCTTC.

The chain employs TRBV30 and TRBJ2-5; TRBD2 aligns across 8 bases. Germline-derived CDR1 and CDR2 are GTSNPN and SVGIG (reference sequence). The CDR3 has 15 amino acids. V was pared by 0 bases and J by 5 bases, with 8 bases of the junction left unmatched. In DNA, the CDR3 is TGTGCCTGGAGTGTACCAACGGGGGGGCCCGAGACCCAGTACTTC. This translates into CAWSVPTGGPETQYF.

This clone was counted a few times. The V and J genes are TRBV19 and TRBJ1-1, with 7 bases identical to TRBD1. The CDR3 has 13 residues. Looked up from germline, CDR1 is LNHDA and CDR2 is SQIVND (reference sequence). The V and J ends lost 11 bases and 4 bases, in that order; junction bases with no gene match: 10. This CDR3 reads CADPDRESTEAFF. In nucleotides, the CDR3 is TGTGCCGATCCCGACAGGGAGAGCACTGAAGCTTTCTTT.

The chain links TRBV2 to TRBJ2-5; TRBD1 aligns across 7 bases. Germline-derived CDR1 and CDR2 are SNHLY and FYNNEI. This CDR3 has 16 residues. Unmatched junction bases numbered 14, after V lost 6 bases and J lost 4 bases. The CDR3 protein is CASSLSRGSVGETQYF. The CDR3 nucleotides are TGTGCCAGCAGCCTAAGCAGGGGGTCAGTTGGAGAGACCCAGTACTTC.

Here the CDR3 reads CASSWTSSYEQYF. DNA for the CDR3: TGTGCCAGCAGCTGGACTAGCTCCTACGAGCAGTACTTC. The chain employs TRBV7-2 and TRBJ2-7, with TRBD2 matching over 7 bases. Germline values: CDR1 SGHTA, CDR2 FQGNSA. V gave up 4 bases and J gave up 0 bases; unmatched junction bases: 0. The CDR3 loop spans 13 amino acids. Combining the CDR3 with reference TRBV7-2 and TRBJ2-7 gives the whole variable domain GAGVSQSPSNKVTEKGKDVELRCDPISGHTALYWYRQSLGQGLEFLIYFQGNSAPDKSGLPSDRFSAERTGGSVSTLTIQRTQQEDSAVYLCASSWTSSYEQYFGPGTRLTVT.

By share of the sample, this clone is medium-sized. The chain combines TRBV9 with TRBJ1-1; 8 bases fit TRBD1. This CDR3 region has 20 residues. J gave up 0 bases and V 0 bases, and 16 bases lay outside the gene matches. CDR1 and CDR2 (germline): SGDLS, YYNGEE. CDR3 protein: CASSVGASGQGGRMNTEAFF. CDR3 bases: TGTGCCAGCAGCGTAGGGGCATCCGGACAGGGAGGCAGGATGAACACTGAAGCTTTCTTT.

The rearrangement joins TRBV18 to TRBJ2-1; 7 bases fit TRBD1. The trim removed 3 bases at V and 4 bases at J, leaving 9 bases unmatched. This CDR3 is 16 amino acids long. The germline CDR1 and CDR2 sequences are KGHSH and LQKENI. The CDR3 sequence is CASSPDRVLGYNEQFF. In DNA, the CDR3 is TGTGCCAGCTCACCCGACAGGGTCTTGGGATACAATGAGCAGTTCTTC.

The CDR3 nucleotides read TGCGCCAGCAGTTACGGACAGGGAGGTTTCAAGCCCCAGCATTTT. Translating it yields CASSYGQGGFKPQHF. The V call is TRBV10-2, the J call TRBJ1-5; 8 nucleotides agree with TRBD1. V lost 5 bases to trimming and J lost 8 bases; unmatched junction nucleotides: 11. This CDR3 is built from 15 residues. The germline V gene has CDR1 WSHSY and CDR2 SAAADI.

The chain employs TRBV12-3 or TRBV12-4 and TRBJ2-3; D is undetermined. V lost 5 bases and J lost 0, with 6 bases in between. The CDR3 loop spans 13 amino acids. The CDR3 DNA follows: TGTGCCAGCAGTCGGGTGAGCACAGATACGCAGTATTTT. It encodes CASSRVSTDTQYF.

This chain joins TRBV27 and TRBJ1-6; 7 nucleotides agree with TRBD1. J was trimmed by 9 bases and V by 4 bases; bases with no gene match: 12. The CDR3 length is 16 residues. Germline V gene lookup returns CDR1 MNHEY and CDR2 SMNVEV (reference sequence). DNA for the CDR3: TGTGCCAGCAGTTCTCTCCTCCGGGACAGTTTTTCACCCCTCCACTTT. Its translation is CASSSLLRDSFSPLHF.

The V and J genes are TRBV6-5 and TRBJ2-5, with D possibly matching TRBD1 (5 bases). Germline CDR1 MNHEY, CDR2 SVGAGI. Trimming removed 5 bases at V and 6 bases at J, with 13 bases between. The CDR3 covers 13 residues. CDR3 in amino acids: CASSTTDWQTQYF. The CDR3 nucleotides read TGTGCCAGCAGTACGACAGACTGGCAGACCCAGTACTTC.

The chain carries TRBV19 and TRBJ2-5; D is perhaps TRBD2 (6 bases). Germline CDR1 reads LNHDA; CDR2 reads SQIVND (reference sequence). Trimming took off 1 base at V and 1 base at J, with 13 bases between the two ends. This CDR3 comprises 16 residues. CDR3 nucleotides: TGTGCCAGTAGTATAGGGGGGACTCTCGGCCAAGAGACCCAGTACTTC. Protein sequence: CASSIGGTLGQETQYF.

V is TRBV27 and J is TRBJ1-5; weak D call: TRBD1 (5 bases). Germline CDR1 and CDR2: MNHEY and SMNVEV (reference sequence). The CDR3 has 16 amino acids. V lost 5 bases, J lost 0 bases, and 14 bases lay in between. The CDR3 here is CASSPYRSASNQPQHF. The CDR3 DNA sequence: TGTGCCAGCAGTCCCTACAGGAGCGCTAGCAATCAGCCCCAGCATTTT.

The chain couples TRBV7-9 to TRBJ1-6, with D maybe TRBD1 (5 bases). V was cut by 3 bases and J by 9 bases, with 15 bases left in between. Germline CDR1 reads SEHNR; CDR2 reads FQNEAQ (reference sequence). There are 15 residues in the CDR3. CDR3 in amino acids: CASSLRRGTGSPLHF. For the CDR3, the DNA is TGTGCCAGCAGCTTGCGACGAGGGACTGGTTCACCCCTCCACTTT.

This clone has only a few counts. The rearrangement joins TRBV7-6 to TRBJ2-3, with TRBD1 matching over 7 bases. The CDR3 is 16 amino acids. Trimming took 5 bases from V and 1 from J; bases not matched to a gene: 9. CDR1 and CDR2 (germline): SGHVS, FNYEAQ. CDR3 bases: TGTGCCAGCAGCGTCACAGGGGAGATTGGCACAGATACGCAGTATTTT. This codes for CASSVTGEIGTDTQYF.

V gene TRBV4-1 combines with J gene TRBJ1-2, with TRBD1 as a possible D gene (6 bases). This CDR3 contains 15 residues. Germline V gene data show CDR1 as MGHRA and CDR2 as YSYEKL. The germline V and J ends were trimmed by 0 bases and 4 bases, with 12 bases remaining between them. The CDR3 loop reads CASSQDRGRGYGYTF. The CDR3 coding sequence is TGCGCCAGCAGCCAAGATCGCGGCAGGGGCTATGGCTACACCTTC.

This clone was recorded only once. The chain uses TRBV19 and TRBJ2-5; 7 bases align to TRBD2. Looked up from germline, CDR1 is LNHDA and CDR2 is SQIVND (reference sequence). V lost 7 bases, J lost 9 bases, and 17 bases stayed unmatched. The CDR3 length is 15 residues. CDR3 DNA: TGTGCCAGTAAGGATTCGACTAGCTTGGTTTCCCCCCAGTACTTC. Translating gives CASKDSTSLVSPQYF.

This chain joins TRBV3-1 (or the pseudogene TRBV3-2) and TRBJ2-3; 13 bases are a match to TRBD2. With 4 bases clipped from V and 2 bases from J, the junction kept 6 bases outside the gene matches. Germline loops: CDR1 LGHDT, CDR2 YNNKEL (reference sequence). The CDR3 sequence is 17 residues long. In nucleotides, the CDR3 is TGTGCCAGCAGCCTCGGACTAGCGGGGGATACCACAGATACGCAGTATTTT. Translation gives CASSLGLAGDTTDTQYF.

The CDR3 coding sequence is TGTGCCAGCTCAGAGGTCGCGAACACCGGGGAGCTGTTTTTT. As protein: CASSEVANTGELFF. The gene calls are TRBV18 and TRBJ2-2; D is unresolved. The CDR3 runs 14 residues. Trimming took 5 bases from V and 0 from J, leaving 7 bases between them. From germline, CDR1 is KGHSH and CDR2 LQKENI.

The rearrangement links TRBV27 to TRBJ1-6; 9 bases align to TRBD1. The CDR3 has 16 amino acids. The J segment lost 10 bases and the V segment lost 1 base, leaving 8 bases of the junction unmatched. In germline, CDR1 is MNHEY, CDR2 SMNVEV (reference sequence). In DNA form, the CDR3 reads TGTGCCAGCAGTTTATACCTCGGGGACAGGGAATCACCCCTCCACTTT. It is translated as CASSLYLGDRESPLHF.

CDR3 sequence: CASSGPRVRNTEAFF. CDR3 coding DNA: TGTGCCAGCAGTGGACCCAGGGTCCGGAACACTGAAGCTTTCTTT. This chain joins TRBV25-1 and TRBJ1-1; tentative D call: TRBD1 (5 bases). Germline V gene lookup returns CDR1 MGHDK and CDR2 SYGVNS. The V end lost 4 bases, the J end lost 1 base, and 13 bases lay between the germline ends. CDR3 size: 15 residues.

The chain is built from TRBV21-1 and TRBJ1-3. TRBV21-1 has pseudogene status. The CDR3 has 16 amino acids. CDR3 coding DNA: TGTGCCAGCAGCAATCCGGCCGGGGGAAGAGGAAACACCATATATTTT. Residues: CASSNPAGGRGNTIYF.

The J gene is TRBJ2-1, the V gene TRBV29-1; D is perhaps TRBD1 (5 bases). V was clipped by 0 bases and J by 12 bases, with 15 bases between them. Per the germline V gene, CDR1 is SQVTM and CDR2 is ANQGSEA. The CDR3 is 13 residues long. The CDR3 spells CSVEEGVGIGQFF. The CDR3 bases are TGCAGCGTTGAAGAAGGGGTGGGGATAGGGCAGTTCTTC.

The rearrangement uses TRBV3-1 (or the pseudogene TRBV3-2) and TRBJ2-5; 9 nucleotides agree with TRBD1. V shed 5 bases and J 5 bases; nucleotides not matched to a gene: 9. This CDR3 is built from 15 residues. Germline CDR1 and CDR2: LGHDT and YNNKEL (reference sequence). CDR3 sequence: CASSKWDRVIETQYF. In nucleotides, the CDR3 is TGTGCCAGCAGCAAATGGGACAGGGTAATCGAGACCCAGTACTTC.

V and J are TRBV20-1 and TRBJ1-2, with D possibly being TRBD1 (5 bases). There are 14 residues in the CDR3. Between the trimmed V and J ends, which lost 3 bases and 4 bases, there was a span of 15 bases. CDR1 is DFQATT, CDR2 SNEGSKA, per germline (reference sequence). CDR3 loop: CSASAPGSTYGYTF. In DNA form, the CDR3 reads TGCAGTGCTAGTGCTCCAGGGTCAACCTATGGCTACACCTTC.

CDR3 nucleotides: TGTGCCAGCAATCGGGGAGGCACAGATACGCAGTATTTT. This sequence encodes CASNRGGTDTQYF. The chain uses TRBV28 and TRBJ2-3; a weak D match, TRBD2 (5 bases). Germline V gene sequence: CDR1 MDHEN, CDR2 SYDVKM. Between the trimmed V and J ends, which lost 7 bases and 1 base, there was a span of 9 bases. The CDR3 loop spans 13 amino acids.

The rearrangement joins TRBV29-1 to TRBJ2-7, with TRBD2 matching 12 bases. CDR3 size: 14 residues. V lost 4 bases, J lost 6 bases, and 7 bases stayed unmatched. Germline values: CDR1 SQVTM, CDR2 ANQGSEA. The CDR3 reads CSVAPSGRASEQYF. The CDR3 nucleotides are TGCAGCGTTGCCCCTAGCGGGAGGGCCTCCGAGCAGTACTTC.